The 30 T cell receptor beta chains reported below all come from one sample, sequenced in a study of metastatic and nonmetastatic thyroid tumors. All patients reached thyroid surgery having received no treatment beforehand. With MiXCR, TCRdb called clones anew from the PCR reads. In the table there are 6,000 to 7,000 clones, roughly a third of which are singletons. Material for sequencing was adjacent normal tissue. All receptors come from a male donor with papillary thyroid cancer or a benign thyroid nodule (not recorded which). Some clones in this sample may be carry-over from other donors' samples.

This clone showed up just a few times. The V and J genes are TRBV6-1 and TRBJ2-7, with TRBD2 identical over 12 bases. This CDR3 region has 15 residues. The junction had 6 bases not matched to a gene; V was cut back by 6 bases and J by 3 bases. Looked up from germline, CDR1 is MNHNS and CDR2 is SASEGT. In nucleotides, the CDR3 is TGTGCCAGCAGACCACGACTAGCGGGAGTCTACGAGCAGTACTTC. Its protein is CASRPRLAGVYEQYF.

CDR3 bases: TGTGCCAGCAGCCCGCAGGCGGGGGAATACACCATATATTTT. It encodes CASSPQAGEYTIYF. The V call is TRBV7-2, the J call TRBJ1-3, with TRBD1 as a possible D gene (5 bases). V was cut by 5 bases and J by 8 bases, with 16 bases left in between. This CDR3 spans 14 amino acids. The V gene's germline CDR1 is SGHTA and CDR2 FQGNSA. Complete variable domain (other parts from reference TRBV7-2 and TRBJ1-3): GAGVSQSPSNKVTEKGKDVELRCDPISGHTALYWYRQSLGQGLEFLIYFQGNSAPDKSGLPSDRFSAERTGGSVSTLTIQRTQQEDSAVYLCASSPQAGEYTIYFGEGSWLTVV.

V and J are TRBV20-1 and TRBJ2-3; 7 nucleotides agree with TRBD2. The CDR3 extends over 16 amino acids. Per the germline V gene, CDR1 is DFQATT and CDR2 is SNEGSKA (reference sequence). V dropped 0 bases and J dropped 5; count of bases not matched to a gene: 11. Here the CDR3 DNA reads TGCAGTGCTAGAGATCACGCTAGCGGCCTTAAAGATACGCAGTATTTT. Translation gives CSARDHASGLKDTQYF.

This clone ranks as medium-sized (0.01 to 0.1%). The same CDR3 is also encoded by other DNA sequences in this sample. The V and J genes are TRBV18 and TRBJ1-3; D not resolved. The germline gives CDR1 KGHSH, CDR2 LQKENI. Trimming removed 8 bases from V and 0 bases from J, with 11 bases in between. The length of the CDR3 is 14 residues. The CDR3 DNA reads TGTGCCAGCGCGCCTAGAGACTCTGGAAACACCATATATTTT. Translating it yields CASAPRDSGNTIYF.

The V and J genes are TRBV30 and TRBJ1-1, with D tentatively TRBD1 (5 bases). The CDR3 covers 13 residues. Looked up from germline, CDR1 is GTSNPN and CDR2 is SVGIG (reference sequence). V lost 1 base, J lost 6 bases, and 12 bases lay in between. The CDR3 protein is CAWSAGMGAEAFF. As DNA, the CDR3 is TGTGCCTGGAGTGCCGGTATGGGGGCTGAAGCTTTCTTT.

There are many counts of this clone. The chain combines TRBV27 with TRBJ1-1; the D gene is possibly TRBD1 (6 bases). Between the trimmed V and J ends, which lost 2 bases and 5 bases, there was a span of 9 bases. Per the germline V gene, CDR1 is MNHEY and CDR2 is SMNVEV (reference sequence). The CDR3 has 13 residues. CDR3 protein: CASSLGRGTEAFF. Written as DNA, the CDR3 is TGTGCCAGCAGTTTAGGCAGGGGAACTGAAGCTTTCTTT.

J is TRBJ1-5 and V is TRBV5-5, with D possibly matching TRBD1 (5 bases). V was trimmed by 3 bases and J by 2 bases, leaving 15 bases between them. The CDR3 is 16 residues long. Germline CDR1 SGHKS, CDR2 YYEKEE (reference sequence). As DNA, the CDR3 is TGTGCCAGCAGCTCAAGGGGAGGGACGGGCAATCAGCCCCAGCATTTT. This gives the protein CASSSRGGTGNQPQHF. The full variable domain, completed using reference TRBV5-5 and TRBJ1-5, is DAGVTQSPTHLIKTRGQQVTLRCSPISGHKSVSWYQQVLGQGPQFIFQYYEKEERGRGNFPDRFSARQFPNYSSELNVNALLLGDSALYLCASSSRGGTGNQPQHFGDGTRLSIL.

By proportion, this clone is medium-sized. This chain uses TRBV11-3 with TRBJ1-5; D is uncertain. The CDR3 sequence is 13 residues long. Per germline, CDR1 SGHNT and CDR2 YENEEA. The V and J ends lost 0 bases and 10 bases respectively, with 10 bases between them. The CDR3 reads CASSLDPGSPQHF. The CDR3 DNA reads as TGTGCCAGCAGCTTAGACCCGGGATCCCCCCAGCATTTT. Drawing the rest from reference TRBV11-3 and TRBJ1-5, the complete variable domain is EAGVVQSPRYKIIEKKQPVAFWCNPISGHNTLYWYLQNLGQGPELLIRYENEEAVDDSQLPKDRFSAERLKGVDSTLKIQPAELGDSAVYLCASSLDPGSPQHFGDGTRLSIL.

This clone has only a few counts. This chain connects TRBV28 to TRBJ1-5; D call uncertain. Deletions cut 5 bases from V and 2 bases from J, with 10 bases between. The germline V gene has CDR1 MDHEN and CDR2 SYDVKM. The CDR3 consists of 14 residues. The CDR3 nucleotides are TGTGCCAGCAGTGCGAGTATTGGCAATCAGCCCCAGCATTTT. Translating it yields CASSASIGNQPQHF.

This clone was detected many times. V usage is TRBV30 and J usage is TRBJ1-6; D remains unclear. CDR1 is GTSNPN, CDR2 SVGIG, per germline (reference sequence). CDR3 length equals 13 residues. V lost 4 bases to trimming and J lost 0 bases, with 4 bases between them. CDR3 in amino acids: CAWTGSYNSPLHF. The DNA of the CDR3 is TGTGCCTGGACGGGCTCCTATAATTCACCCCTCCACTTT.

The CDR3 spells CSARMGQYEQYF. DNA for the CDR3: TGCAGTGCTAGAATGGGGCAATACGAGCAGTACTTC. The chain joins TRBV20-1 to TRBJ2-7, with D perhaps TRBD1 (5 bases). Germline V gene lookup returns CDR1 DFQATT and CDR2 SNEGSKA (reference sequence). The V and J ends lost 2 bases and 4 bases respectively, with 9 bases between them. This CDR3 is 12 amino acids long.

V and J are TRBV20-1 and TRBJ1-5; 9 bases are shared with TRBD1. With 1 base clipped from V and 4 bases from J, the junction kept 2 bases outside the gene matches. CDR1 is DFQATT and CDR2 is SNEGSKA in the germline V gene (reference sequence). The CDR3 extends over 14 amino acids. The CDR3: CSARGDRVNQPQHF. Here the CDR3 DNA reads TGCAGTGCTAGAGGGGACAGGGTTAATCAGCCCCAGCATTTT.

Relative to its sample, this clone is large (0.1 to 1%). The chain recombines TRBV25-1 with TRBJ1-2; D is perhaps TRBD1 (6 bases). The CDR3 is 14 amino acids. Between the trimmed V and J ends, which lost 4 bases and 0 bases, there was a span of 9 bases. Looked up from germline, CDR1 is MGHDK and CDR2 is SYGVNS. The CDR3 DNA reads TGTGCCAGCAGTGGCCGGGACACTAACTATGGCTACACCTTC. Residues: CASSGRDTNYGYTF.

CDR3 sequence: CASSPAGPGGRTQYF. The CDR3 coding sequence is TGTGCCAGCAGTCCCGCGGGGCCAGGGGGCCGGACCCAGTACTTC. The chain joins TRBV12-3 or TRBV12-4 to TRBJ2-5; 8 bases are a match to TRBD1. Unmatched junction bases numbered 12, after V lost 5 bases and J lost 7 bases. The CDR3 runs 15 residues.

A few counts support this clone. The chain employs TRBV2 and TRBJ2-1, with D perhaps TRBD2 (7 bases). The CDR3 is made up of 13 amino acids. Germline CDR1 reads SNHLY; CDR2 reads FYNNEI. Trimming pared 10 bases from V and 7 bases from J, leaving 17 bases between. The CDR3 DNA is TGTGCCAACCACGAGGGAGGGGGTAATGAGCAGTTCTTC. Translating gives CANHEGGGNEQFF.

With regard to this clone: The junction shows a germline mismatch at one end, possibly a read error. The CDR3 loop is CARRAGTSGRSYYAQYF. The CDR3 nucleotides read TGTGCCAGAAGGGCTGGGACTAGCGGGCGATCGTACTACGCGCAGTACTTC. V gene TRBV12-3 or TRBV12-4 combines with J gene TRBJ2-7; 12 bases match TRBD2. This CDR3 is built from 17 residues.

The chain joins TRBV20-1 to TRBJ2-7, with a weak D call TRBD2 (5 bases). The V gene's germline CDR1 is DFQATT and CDR2 SNEGSKA (reference sequence). This CDR3 is 11 amino acids long. V lost 4 bases and J lost 6, with 10 bases in between. CDR3 sequence: CSAKNAGEQYF. The DNA of the CDR3 is TGCAGTGCTAAGAACGCGGGCGAGCAGTACTTC.

This clone was counted between two and nine times. The chain has TRBV30 and TRBJ2-7, with 7 bases matching TRBD1. Trimming removed 5 bases from V and 0 bases from J; junction bases left unmatched: 1. Germline assignment: CDR1 GTSNPN and CDR2 SVGIG (reference sequence). CDR3 length: 12 amino acids. CDR3 sequence (DNA): TGTGCCTGGGGGGACAGCTCCTACGAGCAGTACTTC. Translating it yields CAWGDSSYEQYF. Supplemented by reference TRBV30 and TRBJ2-7, the full variable domain reads SQTIHQWPATLVQPVGSPLSLECTVEGTSNPNLYWYRQAAGRGLQLLFYSVGIGQISSEVPQNLSASRPQDRQFILSSKKLLLSDSGFYLCAWGDSSYEQYFGPGTRLTVT.

The chain employs TRBV9 and TRBJ2-3; the D is unclear. CDR1 is SGDLS and CDR2 is YYNGEE in the germline V gene. The CDR3 covers 13 residues. Trimming left V 6 bases short and J 0 bases short, with 8 bases between. CDR3 bases: TGTGCCAGCAATGGCGGAAGCACAGATACGCAGTATTTT. This gives the protein CASNGGSTDTQYF.

V is TRBV11-1 and J is TRBJ2-7; a possible D gene is TRBD1 (6 bases). The CDR3 extends over 15 amino acids. Germline CDR1 and CDR2: SGHAT and FQDESV (reference sequence). V dropped 5 bases and J dropped 2 bases, with 16 bases sitting between them. The CDR3 sequence: CASSRQGQTPYEQYF. In DNA, the CDR3 is TGTGCCAGCAGCCGCCAAGGACAGACCCCCTACGAGCAGTACTTC.

This clone has only a few counts. This rearrangement joins TRBV28 to TRBJ1-5, with no clear D. The CDR3 consists of 13 residues. Trimming stripped 11 bases from V and 1 base from J, with 12 bases between. Germline CDR1 is MDHEN and CDR2 is SYDVKM. The CDR3 reads CAVEAGSNQPQHF. DNA for the CDR3: TGTGCCGTGGAGGCCGGGAGCAATCAGCCCCAGCATTTT.

This chain uses TRBV12-3 or TRBV12-4 with TRBJ2-2; 9 bases map to TRBD1. The junction had 8 bases not matched to a gene; V was cut back by 6 bases and J by 9 bases. This CDR3 comprises 14 residues. DNA for the CDR3: TGTGCCAGCAGCTATACAGGGGGCCACCGGGAGCTGTTTTTT. Encoded protein: CASSYTGGHRELFF.

This clone occurred a few times. The V gene is TRBV5-1, the J gene TRBJ2-2, with TRBD1 identical over 7 bases. Germline CDR1 SGHRS, CDR2 YFSETQ. The CDR3 is 17 residues long. Germline trimming cut 4 bases from V and 5 bases from J; bases unmatched to any gene: 14. The CDR3: CASSIEGNRGETGELFF. Written as DNA, the CDR3 is TGCGCCAGCAGCATAGAAGGAAACAGGGGAGAGACCGGGGAGCTGTTTTTT.

This clone has only a few counts. The chain employs TRBV19 and TRBJ2-5; D gene ambiguous. With 9 bases removed from V and 0 bases from J, the gap between germline ends came to 17 bases. The CDR3 loop spans 15 amino acids. Germline loops: CDR1 LNHDA, CDR2 SQIVND (reference sequence). This CDR3 reads CASSLPRTYQETQYF. The CDR3, as DNA: TGTGCCAGCAGCTTGCCCAGGACGTACCAAGAGACCCAGTACTTC. Combining the CDR3 with reference TRBV19 and TRBJ2-5 gives the whole variable domain DGGITQSPKYLFRKEGQNVTLSCEQNLNHDAMYWYRQDPGQGLRLIYYSQIVNDFQKGDIAEGYSVSREKKESFPLTVTSAQKNPTAFYLCASSLPRTYQETQYFGPGTRLLVL.

This chain links TRBV5-1 with TRBJ2-3, with 7 bases lining up with TRBD1. The CDR3 is 15 amino acids. Losses at the gene ends were 4 bases for V and 4 bases for J; bases not matched to a gene: 9. Germline V gene sequence: CDR1 SGHRS, CDR2 YFSETQ. The CDR3 protein is CASSERDSHADTQYF. In DNA form, the CDR3 reads TGCGCCAGCAGCGAACGGGACAGCCATGCAGATACGCAGTATTTT.

In this sample, this clone turned up many times. The rearrangement links TRBV20-1 to TRBJ1-5, with D possibly TRBD1 on 6 matching bases. Trimming removed 6 bases from V and 6 bases from J, with 18 bases in between. This CDR3 has 14 residues. Germline CDR1 is DFQATT and CDR2 is SNEGSKA (reference sequence). CDR3 in DNA: TGCAGTGCCGAATCCACAGGGATGGGTCAGCCCCAGCATTTT. It is translated as CSAESTGMGQPQHF.

This chain connects TRBV2 to TRBJ2-2; D gene ambiguous. The CDR3 has 13 amino acids. Trimming shortened V by 4 bases and J by 5 bases, and 8 bases separated the two germline ends. The germline V gene encodes CDR1 SNHLY and CDR2 FYNNEI. The CDR3 nucleotides read TGTGCCAGCAGTGTAGCCTTAACCGGGGAGCTGTTTTTT. It yields the protein CASSVALTGELFF.

On this clone itself: This CDR3 is missing its conserved last phenylalanine or tryptophan, likely due to a read error. The genes are TRBV27 and TRBJ2-5; TRBD2 aligns across 11 bases. This CDR3 contains 17 residues. V trimming: 5 bases; J trimming: 1 base; junction bases outside the gene matches: 9. CDR1 MNHEY and CDR2 SMNVEV come from the germline V gene (reference sequence). In DNA form, the CDR3 reads TGTGCCAGCAGTACCCGACTAGCGGGACCCCTCCAAGAGACCCAGTACTCC. Its translation is CASSTRLAGPLQETQYS.

J is TRBJ1-2 and V is TRBV24-1; TRBD1 matches 7 bases. Germline CDR1 and CDR2: KGHDR and SFDVKD. V was pared by 7 bases and J by 7 bases, with 14 bases of the junction left unmatched. The CDR3 extends over 15 amino acids. Here the CDR3 reads CATRRHRRDSSGYTF. The CDR3 DNA sequence: TGTGCCACCAGGCGTCACCGCCGGGACAGCTCTGGCTACACCTTC.

The chain has TRBV18 and TRBJ2-1; 9 bases are a match to TRBD2. There are 15 residues in the CDR3. Trimming removed 2 bases from V and 3 bases from J; junction bases left unmatched: 2. The germline gives CDR1 KGHSH, CDR2 LQKENI. CDR3 DNA: TGTGCCAGCTCACCATCTAGCGGGGACTACAATGAGCAGTTCTTC. As protein: CASSPSSGDYNEQFF.